Detailed here is one TCR beta chain. This clone was detected once. The target of this receptor is not known. Base quality data are lacking; no much larger clone is found one base away. The sample belongs to a study of blood T cell repertoires in COVID-19 (dated by TCRdb to the early 2020s). For context, the study as a whole: The collaborator samples originated in the United States, Italy and Spain and spanned the acute and convalescent phases of COVID-19. The prospective study material was composed of cDNA or gDNA derived from T cells, B-cell-depleted T cells, or PBMCs. Subjects who had been exposed to COVID-19, were actively infected with it, or had recovered from it provided the deeply sampled blood TCRbeta repertoires that made up the dataset. The repertoires were released in a freely available public database intended as a resource for research on the immune response to SARS-CoV-2. The samples were drawn from the first 160 participants of the ongoing ImmuneRACE study and from over a thousand subjects provided by 6 global collaborators. A de-identified subject ID, COVID-19 status, age in years and sex were almost always included in the sample metadata. Where HLA class I and class II types were available, the types were taken from metadata supplied by the sample provider, not from assay-based typing. Overall results and qualifications from the work: Clinical and demographic metadata were provided uncurated, with the amount varying by source and participant.

The immunoSEQ Assay, a bias-controlled multiplex PCR, was used to amplify TCRbeta CDR3 regions from genomic DNA. The original methods were these. Nucleated cell counts per sample were estimated from amplification of reference gene primers within the assay. Sequence reads were collapsed and filtered to measure the absolute abundance of every unique TCRbeta CDR3 rearrangement. For each sample, productive Simpson clonality was calculated by taking the square root of Simpson's diversity index across productive rearrangements. Not all clones reach the TCRdb copy of this immuneACCESS table, which keeps in-frame sequences only. Checked studies attribute under half of the gap to unresolved V genes and leave the rest unexplained. Clone size and the V and J calls come from that table; the DNA yielded D and trimming. This sample lists roughly 260,000 clones; 88% were detected once. The ten largest clones capture over 9% of the sample.

In Seattle, one collaborating source enrolled patients while the infection was active and tracked those patients longitudinally over the course of disease. Whole blood was collected in K2EDTA tubes by collaborating institutions according to the institutions' own protocols. Collaborator samples were shipped for TCRbeta analysis as frozen whole blood, isolated PBMCs, or DNA extracted from either sample type. Looking up the germline V gene yields CDR1 SGHDT and CDR2 YYEEEE. Unmatched junction bases come to 10, with V trimmed by 2 bases and J by 3 bases. From the cysteine up to the phenylalanine, the CDR3 has a length of 16 residues. The DNA shown is the 48-base CDR3, in frame from base 1.

This receptor was identified in a woman in her 30s with COVID-19, enrolled during active disease. This chain is built from TRBV5-6 and TRBJ2-7; TRBD1 matches 8 bases in the middle. Sequenced input: peripheral blood. The CDR3 region: CASSLLRQGKNYEQYF. The DNA sequence is TGTGCCAGCAGCTTACTAAGACAGGGGAAAAACTACGAGCAGTACTTC.